This T cell receptor (beta chain) derives from a study of cytomegalovirus exposure and HLA in healthy donors. As for the donors, each was a healthy bone marrow donor. General study points: A missense variant in DCLRE1C was later tied to TCR beta V- and J-gene trimming. It was in a later analysis that TCR association rates were seen to vary by HLA locus, highest for DRB1 and lowest for HLA-C.

A multiplex PCR was run with 60 Vbeta primers and 13 Jbeta primers. Study processing details: Later work found 65 million to 90 million unique TCR beta chains, with 9.5 million to 14 million shared. Generated by immunoSEQ multiplex PCR, the TCRdb table keeps only in-frame clones and is missing some. V and J calls and clone size are given by that table; D and trimming were obtained from the DNA. Among under 150,000 clones listed, 70% to 80% were seen once. For this clone: What it binds is unknown.

The sample was PBMCs. The source is a man in his late teens or twenties in good health and CMV-seronegative.

The CDR3 sequence is CASSEVLAGHQETQYF. CDR3 DNA: TGTGCCAGCAGTGAAGTTTTAGCGGGCCATCAAGAGACCCAGTACTTC. This sequence joins TRBV6-1 and TRBJ2-5; TRBD2 matches at 7 bases. V lost 1 base and J lost 2; bases outside the gene matches: 7. Germline lookup yields CDR1 MNHNS and CDR2 SASEGT. CDR3 length: 16 residues.